This T cell receptor beta chain was sequenced for a study of regulatory T cells in long-lasting Graves disease. General observations from the study: TRBV28, TRBJ1-2 and TRBJ2-5 were favored in persistent disease. Persistent Graves' disease cases displayed lower TCR diversity than newly diagnosed ones.

This clonotype occurred many times. The target antigen is unknown. This CDR3 is built from 11 residues. With 8 bases removed from V and 3 bases from J, the gap between germline ends came to 8 bases. The germline V gene has CDR1 MDHEN and CDR2 SYDVKM. This sample's time point: persistent/refractory GD, antithyroid drugs over 5 years with positive TRAb. RNA extracted from PBMCs served as the sequencing template. In building TCR beta libraries, iRepertoire HTBI primers were used together with Arm-PCR of CDR3 regions. Via MiXCR, TCRdb re-called the multiplex PCR reads, giving one row per CDR3 protein. The repertoire includes 450,000 or so distinct CDR3 sequences, 20% to 25% of them detected once, and 6.5% to 10% sits in the top ten.

The source was peripheral blood mononuclear cells (PBMCs), collected when the disease was refractory, from a patient treated with antithyroid drugs. The chain employs TRBV28 and TRBJ2-7; D call uncertain. This sequence was found in a female donor with Graves disease. Here the CDR3 DNA reads TGTGCCAGCGGACGCCTCTACGAGCAGTACTTC. Translation: CASGRLYEQYF. The full variable domain, its missing parts supplied by reference TRBV28 and TRBJ2-7, is DVKVTQSSRYLVKRTGEKVFLECVQDMDHENMFWYRQDPGLGLRLIYFSYDVKMKEKGDIPEGYSVSREKKERFSLILESASTNQTSMYLCASGRLYEQYFGPGTRLTVT.